These 26 T cell receptor beta chains came from one sample sequenced in a study of blood T cells in healthy people across ages. Using a J-beta primer mix together with a sample-barcoded 5' primer, a second PCR was run for roughly 6 to 12 cycles. MiXCR, run by TCRdb on the 5' RACE reads, gives a single entry per CDR3 protein. The sample has 1.8 million or so distinct CDR3 sequences, about two fifths seen once. The material sequenced was blood. All receptors derive from a human donor in good health.

V is TRBV7-9 and J is TRBJ1-1; tentatively, D is TRBD1 (6 bases). Germline V CDR1 and CDR2: SEHNR, FQNEAQ (reference sequence). The length of the CDR3 is 12 residues. V dropped 5 bases and J dropped 11 bases, with 15 bases sitting between them. As DNA, the CDR3 is TGTGCCAGCAGCCGGGACACGGTCCCCGCTTTCTTT. Residues: CASSRDTVPAFF.

The chain joins TRBV5-1 to TRBJ2-7; D is perhaps TRBD1 (5 bases). This CDR3 is 14 amino acids long. The germline gives CDR1 SGHRS, CDR2 YFSETQ. The V end lost 4 bases, the J end lost 5 bases, and 16 bases lay between the germline ends. Here the CDR3 reads CASSPTPGSHEQYF. The CDR3 coding sequence is TGCGCCAGCAGCCCAACGCCAGGGTCCCACGAGCAGTACTTC.

In its sample, this clonotype was seen many times. This rearrangement joins TRBV27 to TRBJ2-7, with 7 bases matching TRBD1. Germline values: CDR1 MNHEY, CDR2 SMNVEV (reference sequence). The CDR3 is 13 amino acids. Losses at the gene ends were 6 bases for V and 2 bases for J; bases not matched to a gene: 4. The CDR3 sequence is CASSAGTAYEQYF. CDR3 coding DNA: TGTGCCAGCAGCGCCGGGACAGCCTACGAGCAGTACTTC.

This clonotype has more than one count but fewer than ten. The V and J genes are TRBV20-1 and TRBJ1-1; D is perhaps TRBD1 (5 bases). The ends were cut back, 0 bases at V and 3 bases at J, with 17 bases in the middle. The CDR3 runs to 16 residues. CDR1 and CDR2 (germline): DFQATT, SNEGSKA (reference sequence). CDR3 protein: CSARDSGTPRDTEAFF. DNA for the CDR3: TGCAGTGCTAGAGATTCAGGGACCCCTCGCGACACTGAAGCTTTCTTT.

The J gene is TRBJ2-2, the V gene TRBV7-2; D assignment may be TRBD1 or TRBD2 (5 bases each). CDR3 length: 15 amino acids. The germline V gene encodes CDR1 SGHTA and CDR2 FQGNSA. V was clipped by 3 bases and J by 4 bases, with 12 bases between them. This chain's CDR3 is CASSLMGVSTGELFF. Here the CDR3 DNA reads TGTGCCAGCAGCTTGATGGGGGTCTCCACCGGGGAGCTGTTTTTT.

This clonotype was recorded a few times. The chain employs TRBV15 and TRBJ2-4, with 9 positions matching TRBD1. The J call is doubtful: the DNA matches TRBJ2-7 better. CDR3 size: 16 residues. Germline CDR1 LNHNV, CDR2 YYDKDF (reference sequence). The CDR3 nucleotides read TGTGCCACCAGCAGATACGACAGGGGGATTTTCTACGAGCAGTACTTC. The encoded protein is CATSRYDRGIFYEQYF.

The chain carries TRBV5-1 and TRBJ2-1; 12 nucleotides match TRBD2. Germline values: CDR1 SGHRS, CDR2 YFSETQ. Unmatched junction bases numbered 8, after V lost 4 bases and J lost 6 bases. The CDR3 spans 16 residues. The CDR3 protein is CASSPLAGGPCNEQFF. CDR3 nucleotide sequence: TGCGCCAGCAGCCCTCTAGCGGGGGGGCCGTGCAATGAGCAGTTCTTC.

The gene calls are TRBV20-1 and TRBJ1-3, with D maybe TRBD1 (5 bases). Germline assignment: CDR1 DFQATT and CDR2 SNEGSKA (reference sequence). Trimming left V 2 bases short and J 4 bases short, with 12 bases between. The CDR3 loop spans 14 amino acids. The CDR3 bases are TGCAGTGCTAGAACGGGACGGTGGGGAAACACCATATATTTT. Its protein is CSARTGRWGNTIYF.

This clonotype was seen a few times. The chain couples TRBV11-1 to TRBJ1-1; D is ambiguous. The ends were cut back, 6 bases at V and 6 bases at J, with 11 bases in the middle. This CDR3 has 12 amino acids. Germline values: CDR1 SGHAT, CDR2 FQDESV (reference sequence). DNA for the CDR3: TGTGCCAGCAGTTACTACGGTTCTGAAGCTTTCTTT. It translates to CASSYYGSEAFF.

In the case of this clonotype: The junction departs from germline at one end; a sequencing error may be responsible. The rearrangement uses TRBV15 and TRBJ2-6; D is perhaps TRBD2 (5 bases). The CDR3 has 20 residues. Germline V gene lookup returns CDR1 LNHNV and CDR2 YYDKDF (reference sequence). This CDR3 reads CATSGDSLAIEPSGANVLTF. Here the CDR3 DNA reads TGTGCCACCAGCGGAGACTCATTAGCGATTGAGCCCTCTGGGGCCAACGTCCTGACTTTC. The full variable domain, rest sourced from reference TRBV15 and TRBJ2-6, is DAMVIQNPRYQVTQFGKPVTLSCSQTLNHNVMYWYQQKSSQAPKLLFHYYDKDFNNEADTPDNFQSRRPNTSFCFLDIRSPGLGDTAMYLCATSGDSLAIEPSGANVLTFGAGSRLTVL.

The chain employs TRBV29-1 and TRBJ1-2, with 7 nucleotides matching TRBD1. After removal of 4 bases from V and 4 bases from J, the junction contained 15 bases not matched to a gene. This CDR3 is built from 16 residues. The germline gives CDR1 SQVTM, CDR2 ANQGSEA. The CDR3 region is CSVAQGLTGELYGYTF. DNA of the CDR3: TGCAGCGTTGCTCAGGGACTTACAGGGGAGCTCTATGGCTACACCTTC. Full variable domain (missing parts from reference TRBV29-1 and TRBJ1-2): SAVISQKPSRDICQRGTSLTIQCQVDSQVTMMFWYRQQPGQSLTLIATANQGSEATYESGFVIDKFPISRPNLTFSTLTVSNMSPEDSSIYLCSVAQGLTGELYGYTFGSGTRLTVV.

V is TRBV21-1 and J is TRBJ2-5; the table's D gene call, TRBD1, was not cross checked with the DNA. TRBV21-1 is assigned pseudogene status. The CDR3 contains 16 residues. The CDR3 DNA sequence: TGTGCCAGCAGCAAATCGGGGACAGGGGAAAAAGAGACCCAGTACTTC. Encoded protein: CASSKSGTGEKETQYF.

This clonotype was seen a single time. The chain links TRBV7-2 to TRBJ2-1; 10 nucleotides align to TRBD1. Germline CDR1 and CDR2: SGHTA and FQGNSA. The length of the CDR3 is 17 residues. The V and J ends lost 5 bases and 1 base, in that order; junction bases with no gene match: 8. CDR3 in DNA: TGTGCCAGCAGCCTACGGACAGGGGGTTCGTCCTACAATGAGCAGTTCTTC. The encoded protein is CASSLRTGGSSYNEQFF.

The rearrangement links TRBV12-3 or TRBV12-4 to TRBJ1-4; unclear D gene. V dropped 11 bases and J dropped 0 bases, with 25 bases sitting between them. This CDR3 is 18 amino acids long. The CDR3 DNA is TGTGCCTGCATTGACTCTCGGCAGAAACTTGCAACTAATGAAAAACTGTTTTTT. It specifies CACIDSRQKLATNEKLFF.

The genes are TRBV5-1 and TRBJ1-2; 8 bases line up with TRBD1. The CDR3 has 13 amino acids. Germline assignment: CDR1 SGHRS and CDR2 YFSETQ. J was trimmed by 8 bases and V by 0 bases; bases with no gene match: 3. CDR3 sequence: CASSLDRGKGYTF. CDR3 nucleotide sequence: TGCGCCAGCAGCTTGGACAGGGGGAAAGGCTACACCTTC.

This clonotype was seen once. The gene calls are TRBV11-2 and TRBJ1-1; the D is unclear. The germline gives CDR1 SGHAT, CDR2 FQNNGV. The CDR3 consists of 13 residues. V lost 8 bases, J lost 5 bases, and 15 bases lay in between. In DNA form, the CDR3 reads TGTGCCAGCGGAATCGGGCTGCGAACTGAAGCTTTCTTT. Protein: CASGIGLRTEAFF.

This clonotype was picked up a small number of times. The J gene is TRBJ2-1, the V gene TRBV5-6, with unresolved D. V shed 3 bases and J shed 0 bases, with 16 bases lying between them. The germline V gene encodes CDR1 SGHDT and CDR2 YYEEEE. This CDR3 spans 17 amino acids. CDR3 in amino acids: CASSYLRTVSSYNEQFF. DNA of the CDR3: TGTGCCAGCAGCTATCTACGGACCGTGAGCTCCTACAATGAGCAGTTCTTC.

In regard to this clonotype: The germline gene is not matched at one end of the junction; a read error may be the cause. The chain uses TRBV4-3 and TRBJ2-1, with 8 positions matching TRBD2. CDR3 length: 16 amino acids. CDR1 LGHNA and CDR2 YSLEER come from the germline V gene. CDR3 in amino acids: CASNQESGGTYNGQFF. As DNA, the CDR3 is TGCGCCAGCAACCAAGAAAGCGGGGGTACTTACAATGGGCAGTTCTTC.

The chain couples TRBV7-9 to TRBJ1-2; perhaps TRBD1 as D (5 bases). Looked up from germline, CDR1 is SEHNR and CDR2 is FQNEAQ (reference sequence). This CDR3 is built from 13 residues. V was clipped by 3 bases and J by 5 bases, with 10 bases between them. CDR3 sequence: CASSFQGEYGYTF. CDR3 bases: TGTGCCAGCAGCTTCCAGGGAGAATATGGCTACACCTTC. Filled out from reference TRBV7-9 and TRBJ1-2, the complete variable domain reads DTGVSQNPRHKITKRGQNVTFRCDPISEHNRLYWYRQTLGQGPEFLTYFQNEAQLEKSRLLSDRFSAERPKGSFSTLEIQRTEQGDSAMYLCASSFQGEYGYTFGSGTRLTVV.

V usage is TRBV5-1 and J usage is TRBJ1-5; possible D gene TRBD1, 5 bases. Deletions cut 4 bases from V and 3 bases from J, with 17 bases between. CDR3 length: 16 amino acids. The germline V gene has CDR1 SGHRS and CDR2 YFSETQ. DNA of the CDR3: TGCGCCAGCAGCCCGTCCCTGGAGACAGTCAATCAGCCCCAGCATTTT. Translation: CASSPSLETVNQPQHF.

This clonotype was seen ten or more times. J is TRBJ2-7 and V is TRBV7-2; D gene ambiguous. In germline, CDR1 is SGHTA, CDR2 FQGNSA. This CDR3 has 13 residues. V was clipped by 3 bases and J by 2 bases, with 8 bases between them. In DNA form, the CDR3 reads TGTGCCAGCAGCTTGTTAGGGCCCTACGAGCAGTACTTC. It codes for CASSLLGPYEQYF.

The chain joins TRBV6-6 to TRBJ2-1, with TRBD2 identical over 8 bases. Germline V lookup: CDR1 MNHNY, CDR2 SVGAGI (reference sequence). The CDR3 runs 15 residues. V lost 2 bases and J lost 3; bases outside the gene matches: 3. The CDR3 spells CASSYELADYNEQFF. In DNA, the CDR3 is TGTGCCAGCAGTTACGAACTAGCGGACTACAATGAGCAGTTCTTC.

The chain employs TRBV7-9 and TRBJ2-1; a weak D match, TRBD2 (5 bases). This CDR3 is 13 amino acids long. V lost 5 bases to trimming and J lost 3 bases, with 8 bases between them. Germline V gene lookup returns CDR1 SEHNR and CDR2 FQNEAQ (reference sequence). The CDR3 sequence is CASSKEDYNEQFF. CDR3 coding DNA: TGTGCCAGCAGCAAGGAGGACTACAATGAGCAGTTCTTC.

This chain links TRBV3-1 with TRBJ2-4, with TRBD2 matching over 8 bases. This CDR3 region has 14 residues. The V gene end was trimmed by 3 bases and the J gene end by 6 bases; junction bases not matched to a gene: 4. Per germline, CDR1 LGHDT and CDR2 YNNKEL (reference sequence). The CDR3 DNA reads as TGTGCCAGCAGCCACTTCAGCGGGGGAAACATTCAGTACTTC. Translating it yields CASSHFSGGNIQYF.

This clonotype was counted only a few times. V and J are TRBV30 and TRBJ2-1; D unresolved. The CDR3 spans 11 residues. V was cut by 2 bases and J by 7 bases, with 6 bases left in between. From germline, CDR1 is GTSNPN and CDR2 SVGIG (reference sequence). The CDR3 nucleotides are TGTGCCTGGAGTCTGGGGAATGAGCAGTTCTTC. It encodes CAWSLGNEQFF.

V is TRBV5-1 and J is TRBJ2-7; tentative D call: TRBD1 (5 bases). The end of the DNA is better explained by TRBJ2-1, so the J call may be wrong. CDR1 and CDR2 (germline): SGHRS, YFSETQ. The CDR3 covers 15 residues. CDR3: CASSLDRPSSYEQFF. For the CDR3, the DNA is TGCGCCAGCAGCTTGGACAGGCCAAGCTCCTACGAGCAGTTCTTC.